This section outlines one T cell receptor beta chain sequence together with its context. Its antigen is unknown. The data belong to a study of T-cell memory formation after mild COVID-19. Study summary: TCR clusters mostly belonged to single donors.

5'RACE primed from the constant segment yielded TCR alpha and TCR beta cDNA libraries bearing sample barcodes and UMIs. MiXCR, applied by TCRdb to the 5' RACE reads, yields one record per CDR3 protein. The sample includes about half a million distinct CDR3 sequences, roughly 18% of them seen just once. Findings and caveats of the study: Clones contracting over day 15 to 85 were CD4/CD8 balanced, with later expanders leaning CD4+. Shrinking CD4+ clones were chiefly CM and EM; CD8+ ones were chiefly EMRA.

The V and J ends lost 3 bases and 5 bases respectively, with 13 bases between them. The CDR3 is made up of 13 amino acids. CDR1 is SQVTM and CDR2 is ANQGSEA in the germline V gene. The TCR was taken from an adult woman who had mild COVID-19 (a few samples of this study predate the infection). Cell type and time point are not known. The rearrangement uses TRBV29-1 and TRBJ1-1; a possible D gene is TRBD1 (5 bases). Input material: PBMCs or a T cell subset sorted from them (not recorded which). CDR3 sequence (DNA): TGCAGCGTTGAGACAAACGGGGGGACTGAAGCTTTCTTT. Translating gives CSVETNGGTEAFF.